A single sample gave rise to the 5 T cell receptor beta chains below, sequenced in a study of blood T cell repertoires in COVID-19. TCRdb's table, derived via immunoSEQ multiplex PCR, lists solely in-frame clones and lacks some. The profile shows 200,000 to 250,000 clones, roughly four fifths of them singletons. The specimen was peripheral blood. The receptors derive from a woman aged 80 or over with COVID-19, enrolled during active disease.

The V and J genes are TRBV5-5 and TRBJ1-1; D unresolved. From germline, CDR1 is SGHKS and CDR2 YYEKEE (reference sequence). Trimming removed 1 base from V and 3 bases from J, with 10 bases in between. The CDR3 spans 14 residues. The CDR3 region is CASSLLGRDTEAFF. CDR3 coding DNA: TGTGCCAGCAGCTTGCTGGGGAGGGACACTGAAGCTTTCTTT.

The rearrangement links TRBV9 to TRBJ1-1; 8 bases match TRBD1. V lost 2 bases, J lost 1 base, and 4 bases stayed unmatched. The CDR3 is made up of 15 amino acids. Per germline, CDR1 SGDLS and CDR2 YYNGEE. The CDR3 protein is CASSVLQGENTEAFF. The CDR3 DNA is TGTGCCAGCAGCGTGCTACAGGGGGAGAACACTGAAGCTTTCTTT. The full variable domain, its missing parts supplied by reference TRBV9 and TRBJ1-1, is DSGVTQTPKHLITATGQRVTLRCSPRSGDLSVYWYQQSLDQGLQFLIQYYNGEERAKGNILERFSAQQFPDLHSELNLSSLELGDSALYFCASSVLQGENTEAFFGQGTRLTVV.

V and J are TRBV6-6 and TRBJ2-7; 7 positions agree with TRBD2. V lost 6 bases to trimming and J lost 2 bases; unmatched junction nucleotides: 10. The CDR3 consists of 15 residues. In germline, CDR1 is MNHNY, CDR2 SVGAGI (reference sequence). CDR3 in DNA: TGTGCCAGCAGCCAAGGGCGGGGAGGGACCTACGAGCAGTACTTC. It translates to CASSQGRGGTYEQYF.

The chain joins TRBV2 to TRBJ2-7, with 7 bases matching TRBD1. This CDR3 is built from 15 residues. V was pared by 6 bases and J by 3 bases, with 11 bases of the junction left unmatched. Germline V gene lookup returns CDR1 SNHLY and CDR2 FYNNEI. The CDR3 DNA reads TGTGCCAGCAGGGCGAACCGGGACAGCGTCTACGAGCAGTACTTC. Its protein product is CASRANRDSVYEQYF.

V gene TRBV5-1 combines with J gene TRBJ2-7, with 7 bases lining up with TRBD1. The CDR3 runs to 14 residues. V dropped 3 bases and J dropped 7; count of bases not matched to a gene: 10. The V gene's germline CDR1 is SGHRS and CDR2 YFSETQ. DNA for the CDR3: TGCGCCAGCAGCTCACCCCCCCGGGACAGAGAGCAGTACTTC. Encoded protein: CASSSPPRDREQYF.